A single sample gave rise to the 9 T cell receptor beta chains below, sequenced in a study of blood T cell repertoires in COVID-19. Sequencing was performed with immunoSEQ multiplex PCR; in TCRdb, only in-frame clones are kept and a portion is missing. Of around 250,000 clones listed, around 84% are singletons. The sequenced sample was PBMCs or T cells enriched from blood (not recorded which). The receptors shown here come from a man in his late teens or twenties who had recovered from COVID-19.

This clone is a singleton in its sample. The chain has TRBV30 and TRBJ1-5; 8 positions agree with TRBD1. The J segment lost 2 bases and the V segment lost 3 bases, leaving 9 bases of the junction unmatched. Germline values: CDR1 GTSNPN, CDR2 SVGIG (reference sequence). The CDR3 length is 16 residues. CDR3 in amino acids: CAWSAGGAWGNQPQHF. The CDR3 DNA sequence: TGTGCCTGGAGCGCAGGGGGCGCCTGGGGCAATCAGCCCCAGCATTTT. Together with reference TRBV30 and TRBJ1-5, the CDR3 gives the full variable domain: SQTIHQWPATLVQPVGSPLSLECTVEGTSNPNLYWYRQAAGRGLQLLFYSVGIGQISSEVPQNLSASRPQDRQFILSSKKLLLSDSGFYLCAWSAGGAWGNQPQHFGDGTRLSIL.

The chain combines TRBV7-3 with TRBJ2-2, with a weak D call TRBD1 (6 bases). Per germline, CDR1 SGHTA and CDR2 FQGTGA. Between the trimmed V and J ends, which lost 6 bases and 3 bases, there was a span of 20 bases. This CDR3 contains 17 residues. The CDR3 sequence: CASRLGRGPPYTGELFF. The CDR3 DNA is TGTGCCAGCAGGTTGGGCAGGGGCCCTCCCTACACCGGGGAGCTGTTTTTT.

This clone was seen only once. The chain is built from TRBV11-3 and TRBJ2-7; D is possibly TRBD2 (6 bases). Germline V gene data show CDR1 as SGHNT and CDR2 as YENEEA. V lost 2 bases, J lost 4 bases, and 15 bases lay in between. The CDR3 is 15 amino acids. The CDR3 region has the DNA TGTGCCAGCAGCTTAATGTCCGGGAGAGGGTACGAGCAGTACTTC. Translation gives CASSLMSGRGYEQYF.

This clone showed up just a few times. The chain employs TRBV30 and TRBJ2-7; tentatively, D is TRBD2 (5 bases). V was pared by 0 bases and J by 7 bases, with 16 bases between. This CDR3 has 14 amino acids. Germline V lookup: CDR1 GTSNPN, CDR2 SVGIG (reference sequence). DNA for the CDR3: TGTGCCTGGAGTGTACGAGGGAGCCTACGGGAGCAGTACTTC. Protein sequence: CAWSVRGSLREQYF.

V usage is TRBV7-8 and J usage is TRBJ1-3; D call uncertain. CDR3 length: 15 amino acids. With 3 bases removed from V and 1 base from J, the gap between germline ends came to 10 bases. In germline, CDR1 is SGHVS, CDR2 FQNEAQ. CDR3 protein: CASSFHTESGNTIYF. The CDR3 DNA reads TGTGCCAGCAGCTTCCACACGGAGTCTGGAAACACCATATATTTT.

This chain joins TRBV29-1 and TRBJ2-1; possibly TRBD2 for D (6 bases). Germline V gives CDR1 SQVTM, CDR2 ANQGSEA. The CDR3 spans 14 residues. Trimming took 3 bases from V and 3 from J, leaving 12 bases between them. The CDR3 here is CSVEGGKSYNEQFF. Written as DNA, the CDR3 is TGCAGCGTTGAGGGAGGTAAAAGCTACAATGAGCAGTTCTTC.

This chain connects TRBV11-2 to TRBJ1-3; the match to TRBD1 covers 12 bases. The ends lost 1 base at V and 4 bases at J; junction bases unmatched: 5. The CDR3 spans 17 residues. In germline, CDR1 is SGHAT, CDR2 FQNNGV. The CDR3 reads CASSLVGQGAKGNTIYF. CDR3 nucleotide sequence: TGTGCCAGCAGCTTAGTGGGACAGGGGGCGAAGGGAAACACCATATATTTT.

This clone was observed once. This sequence joins TRBV4-1 and TRBJ2-7, with D tentatively TRBD2 (5 bases). Trimming took off 1 base at V and 0 bases at J, with 7 bases between the two ends. This CDR3 spans 14 amino acids. Germline-derived CDR1 and CDR2 are MGHRA and YSYEKL. The CDR3 is CASSQAAVSYEQYF. The CDR3 DNA sequence: TGCGCCAGCAGCCAAGCAGCGGTCTCCTACGAGCAGTACTTC.

The rearrangement uses TRBV6-4 and TRBJ2-2; D perhaps matches TRBD2 (6 bases). The CDR3 sequence is 15 residues long. Germline CDR1 is MRHNA and CDR2 is SNTAGT. V lost 3 bases, J lost 1 base, and 9 bases lay in between. The CDR3 nucleotides read TGTGCCAGCAGTGAAGTGGGAGGGAACACCGGGGAGCTGTTTTTT. Translation: CASSEVGGNTGELFF.